These 2 T cell receptor beta chains were sequenced from one sample in a study of T cells in Graves' hyperthyroidism and ophthalmopathy. Regions amplified from RNA transcripts were the TCR beta CDR3 regions. Carried out on the TCR CDR3, a first-round RT-PCR used the HTBI primer set. One entry per CDR3 protein results from TCRdb running MiXCR on the multiplex PCR reads. Found here are about 520,000 distinct CDR3 sequences, approximately 25% of them singletons; the top ten hold about 11%. The sample was blood. The source is a woman aged 25 to 39 with Graves' ophthalmopathy.

This chain links TRBV18 with TRBJ2-7, with D possibly matching TRBD1 (6 bases). CDR3 size: 15 residues. Germline V gene data show CDR1 as KGHSH and CDR2 as LQKENI. Trimming took 3 bases from V and 2 from J, leaving 14 bases between them. CDR3 in DNA: TGTGCCAGCTCACCGCCGGCAGGGGATCCCTACGAGCAGTACTTC. It codes for CASSPPAGDPYEQYF.

This clonotype was observed many times. The J gene is TRBJ2-2, the V gene TRBV12-3 or TRBV12-4; D not resolved. V was pared by 0 bases and J by 5 bases, with 7 bases between. The CDR3 runs 14 residues. The CDR3 loop is CASSLASITGELFF. The CDR3 DNA follows: TGTGCCAGCAGTTTAGCGTCCATTACCGGGGAGCTGTTTTTT.